The clone carrying this T cell receptor (beta chain) was seen ten or more times. The ends were cut back, 1 base at V and 1 base at J, with 8 bases in the middle. CDR1 and CDR2 (germline): SGHNT, YYREEE (reference sequence). The CDR3 totals 14 residues. The data belong to a study of naive and memory T cell subsets. Ligated cDNA underwent four rounds of PCR with nested alpha and beta constant region primers and SP2. From the UMI-ligation and nested PCR reads, TCRdb called clonotypes with MiXCR, one entry per CDR3 protein. This repertoire shows roughly 14,000 distinct CDR3 sequences, around 5.2% found once; its top ten account for roughly 8.2%. Treatment specified: skin biopsy from PPD injection site in Mantoux-positive individual. TCR cDNA received a 3' ligated oligonucleotide that carried a UMI.

Sequencing used skin, obtained from a tuberculin skin test site. The rearrangement links TRBV5-4 to TRBJ2-5; a weak D match, TRBD1 (5 bases). The TCR comes from an adult in good health. CDR3 bases: TGTGCCAGCAGCTTGCCAGGGCCCCAAGAGACCCAGTACTTC. This gives the protein CASSLPGPQETQYF.